These 21 T cell receptor beta chains were all obtained from the same sample, sequenced in a study of blood T cell repertoires in COVID-19. Libraries were prepared by immunoSEQ multiplex PCR; TCRdb keeps only in-frame clonotypes and omits some of them. The sample records 150,000 to 180,000 clones, about four fifths being singletons. Sequencing used peripheral blood. The receptors were sampled from a woman in her sixties with acute or convalescent COVID-19.

The chain is built from TRBV19 and TRBJ1-4; no definite D call. V lost 2 bases and J lost 7, with 17 bases in between. The CDR3 length is 16 residues. Germline V CDR1 and CDR2: LNHDA, SQIVND (reference sequence). The CDR3 sequence is CASSIIPGGRGEKLFF. CDR3 DNA: TGTGCCAGTAGTATAATCCCGGGCGGACGGGGTGAAAAACTGTTTTTT.

This clone occurred a few times. V gene TRBV6-1 combines with J gene TRBJ2-1; D unresolved. The CDR3 is made up of 15 amino acids. V lost 2 bases and J 4 bases, leaving 12 bases between the germline ends. Looked up from germline, CDR1 is MNHNS and CDR2 is SASEGT. The CDR3 DNA reads TGTGCCAGCAGTGAACACAGCTCCCGGTACAATGAGCAGTTCTTC. This gives the protein CASSEHSSRYNEQFF.

This clone showed up many times. This chain connects TRBV4-1 to TRBJ2-7; 8 nucleotides match TRBD2. This CDR3 has 16 residues. The V gene end was trimmed by 2 bases and the J gene end by 2 bases; junction bases not matched to a gene: 8. Germline V gene lookup returns CDR1 MGHRA and CDR2 YSYEKL. Here the CDR3 reads CASSQLPAGVTYEQYF. The CDR3, as DNA: TGCGCCAGCAGCCAACTCCCAGCGGGGGTAACCTACGAGCAGTACTTC.

The V call is TRBV6-5, the J call TRBJ2-5; D not resolved. Trimming left V 6 bases short and J 5 bases short, with 10 bases between. CDR3 size: 12 residues. Germline values: CDR1 MNHEY, CDR2 SVGAGI. CDR3 in DNA: TGTGCCAGCAGCGAGACAAGCGAGACCCAGTACTTC. Its protein product is CASSETSETQYF.

The rearrangement uses TRBV19 and TRBJ1-2; TRBD1 is a possible D gene (6 bases). The CDR3 has 13 amino acids. Per germline, CDR1 LNHDA and CDR2 SQIVND (reference sequence). V was clipped by 3 bases and J by 7 bases, with 12 bases between them. CDR3 DNA: TGTGCCAGTAGTATGGGCAGGGGTGGTGGCTACACCTTC. Translation gives CASSMGRGGGYTF. Full variable domain (remainder filled in from reference TRBV19 and TRBJ1-2): DGGITQSPKYLFRKEGQNVTLSCEQNLNHDAMYWYRQDPGQGLRLIYYSQIVNDFQKGDIAEGYSVSREKKESFPLTVTSAQKNPTAFYLCASSMGRGGGYTFGSGTRLTVV.

The chain joins TRBV15 to TRBJ1-6, with 9 bases fitting TRBD1. CDR1 and CDR2 from the germline V gene are LNHNV and YYDKDF (reference sequence). The CDR3 extends over 14 amino acids. Germline trimming cut 10 bases from V and 12 bases from J; bases unmatched to any gene: 13. CDR3 sequence: CAILRQGVREPLHF. CDR3 bases: TGTGCCATCCTCCGACAGGGGGTCCGAGAACCCCTCCACTTT.

This clone was found a few times. The chain recombines TRBV18 with TRBJ1-4; 8 positions agree with TRBD1. The CDR3 runs 15 residues. V trimming: 6 bases; J trimming: 0 bases; junction bases outside the gene matches: 3. CDR1 is KGHSH, CDR2 LQKENI, per germline. This CDR3 is CASSLDRATNEKLFF. The DNA of the CDR3 is TGTGCCAGCTCGTTGGACAGGGCAACTAATGAAAAACTGTTTTTT.

The chain couples TRBV3-1 (or the pseudogene TRBV3-2) to TRBJ2-7; 8 bases fit TRBD1. This CDR3 has 14 residues. Trimming took 0 bases from V and 3 from J; bases not matched to a gene: 1. CDR1 and CDR2 (germline): LGHDT, YNNKEL (reference sequence). CDR3 sequence reads: CASSQEGQGYEQYV. The CDR3 bases are TGTGCCAGCAGCCAAGAAGGACAGGGCTACGAGCAGTACGTC.

J is TRBJ2-7 and V is TRBV9; D possibly corresponds to TRBD1 (6 bases). Trimming removed 4 bases at V and 2 bases at J, with 22 bases between. Germline-derived CDR1 and CDR2 are SGDLS and YYNGEE. CDR3 length: 17 amino acids. CDR3 in DNA: TGTGCCAGCAGCCCACCACTCAGGGGCGGCCTCCCCTACGAGCAGTACTTC. It yields the protein CASSPPLRGGLPYEQYF. Using reference TRBV9 and TRBJ2-7 for the parts outside the CDR3, the full variable domain is DSGVTQTPKHLITATGQRVTLRCSPRSGDLSVYWYQQSLDQGLQFLIQYYNGEERAKGNILERFSAQQFPDLHSELNLSSLELGDSALYFCASSPPLRGGLPYEQYFGPGTRLTVT.

The V call is TRBV6-5, the J call TRBJ2-7; TRBD1 might be the D (6 bases). Trimming took 5 bases from V and 5 from J, leaving 16 bases between them. Germline V gives CDR1 MNHEY, CDR2 SVGAGI. This CDR3 comprises 14 residues. CDR3 nucleotides: TGTGCCAGCAGTAACCGGGACATCTTCGACGAGCAGTACGTC. It specifies CASSNRDIFDEQYV.

CDR3 region: CASSSRDRGINEAFF. The CDR3, as DNA: TGTGCCAGCAGTTCCCGGGACAGGGGGATTAATGAAGCTTTCTTT. V and J are TRBV27 and TRBJ1-1; TRBD1 aligns across 11 bases. Germline CDR1 is MNHEY and CDR2 is SMNVEV (reference sequence). The CDR3 has 15 amino acids. V dropped 4 bases and J dropped 7; count of bases not matched to a gene: 8.

The chain has TRBV11-2 and TRBJ2-7; 10 nucleotides line up with TRBD2. Germline V CDR1 and CDR2: SGHAT, FQNNGV. The CDR3 totals 16 residues. V lost 1 base, J lost 4 bases, and 7 bases stayed unmatched. The CDR3 DNA sequence: TGTGCCAGCAGCTTAGTAGCGGGGGGTGCGGCGTACGAGCAGTACTTC. Its protein product is CASSLVAGGAAYEQYF.

The chain couples TRBV18 to TRBJ2-1; 9 bases fit TRBD2. V shed 3 bases, J shed 6 bases, and the junction held 9 bases outside the gene matches. The CDR3 extends over 16 amino acids. The germline CDR1 and CDR2 sequences are KGHSH and LQKENI. CDR3 nucleotide sequence: TGTGCCAGCTCACCCCGGACCGCGGGAGGGGTCAATGAGCAGTTCTTC. Translation: CASSPRTAGGVNEQFF.

This rearrangement joins TRBV3-1 (or the pseudogene TRBV3-2) to TRBJ1-3; D might be TRBD1 (6 bases). Germline assignment: CDR1 LGHDT and CDR2 YNNKEL (reference sequence). This CDR3 has 15 residues. V lost 6 bases and J lost 1, with 13 bases in between. The CDR3 is CASSSIRGSGNTIYF. For the CDR3, the DNA is TGTGCCAGCAGTAGCATCAGGGGATCTGGAAACACCATATATTTT.

This clone came up once. This chain joins TRBV7-9 and TRBJ2-3; 11 bases line up with TRBD1. The CDR3 is 15 amino acids. V shed 4 bases and J 4 bases; nucleotides not matched to a gene: 4. Germline-derived CDR1 and CDR2 are SEHNR and FQNEAQ (reference sequence). CDR3 sequence (DNA): TGTGCCAGCAGCTCGGGACAGGGGGTAGCAGATACGCAGTATTTT. Its translation is CASSSGQGVADTQYF. Variable domain in full (rest from reference TRBV7-9 and TRBJ2-3): DTGVSQNPRHKITKRGQNVTFRCDPISEHNRLYWYRQTLGQGPEFLTYFQNEAQLEKSRLLSDRFSAERPKGSFSTLEIQRTEQGDSAMYLCASSSGQGVADTQYFGPGTRLTVL.

The rearrangement links TRBV15 to TRBJ1-2; 9 nucleotides agree with TRBD1. V dropped 4 bases and J dropped 6; count of bases not matched to a gene: 9. Germline CDR1 is LNHNV and CDR2 is YYDKDF (reference sequence). This CDR3 region has 15 residues. The CDR3, as DNA: TGTGCCACCAGCACCGGGGACAGGGTATTAAATGGCTACACCTTC. The encoded protein is CATSTGDRVLNGYTF.

The genes are TRBV9 and TRBJ1-2; 8 nucleotides align to TRBD1. V was pared by 0 bases and J by 6 bases, with 4 bases of the junction left unmatched. CDR3 length equals 14 residues. The germline gives CDR1 SGDLS, CDR2 YYNGEE. The chain's CDR3 is CASSVVPGGNGYTF. CDR3 in DNA: TGTGCCAGCAGCGTAGTCCCAGGGGGCAATGGCTACACCTTC.

J is TRBJ1-1 and V is TRBV19, with 7 bases lining up with TRBD1. Germline V gene sequence: CDR1 LNHDA, CDR2 SQIVND (reference sequence). This CDR3 comprises 17 residues. Trimming at V came to 5 bases and at J to 6 bases, leaving 18 bases not matched to a gene. CDR3 amino acids: CASSWTGQVDHGAEAFF. DNA for the CDR3: TGTGCCAGTAGTTGGACAGGACAGGTCGACCATGGGGCTGAAGCTTTCTTT.

The rearrangement links TRBV28 to TRBJ1-1; D is unresolved. The ends were cut back, 6 bases at V and 2 bases at J, with 13 bases in the middle. Germline V gives CDR1 MDHEN, CDR2 SYDVKM. The CDR3 totals 14 residues. The CDR3 sequence is CASSPPQRNTEAFF. The CDR3 DNA sequence: TGTGCCAGCAGCCCTCCCCAGCGCAACACTGAAGCTTTCTTT.

The chain combines TRBV3-1 (or the pseudogene TRBV3-2) with TRBJ2-7; tentative D call: TRBD2 (6 bases). CDR1 LGHDT and CDR2 YNNKEL come from the germline V gene (reference sequence). The CDR3 covers 14 residues. Trimming cost V 7 bases and J 0 bases, with 13 bases left between them. In DNA form, the CDR3 reads TGTGCCAGCACCTCCAACGGGGGCTCCTACGAGCAGTACTTC. It yields the protein CASTSNGGSYEQYF.

The gene calls are TRBV10-3 and TRBJ1-1; 12 bases are a match to TRBD1. This CDR3 region has 17 residues. V lost 4 bases, J lost 0 bases, and 6 bases stayed unmatched. Germline CDR1 reads ENHRY; CDR2 reads SYGVKD. The CDR3 DNA reads TGTGCCATCAGTGCGGGACAGGGGGCTTCGATGAACACTGAAGCTTTCTTT. It encodes CAISAGQGASMNTEAFF.